This entry concerns a single T cell receptor (beta chain). Its antigen is still unknown. This specimen belongs to a study of cytomegalovirus exposure and HLA in healthy donors. With V trimmed by 0 bases and J by 10 bases, 15 bases remained unmatched. The CDR3 covers 17 residues. PCR amplification relied on 60 Vbeta primers (plus 13 Jbeta primers). The protocol was immunoSEQ multiplex PCR, while the TCRdb copy is restricted to in-frame clones and leaves out a portion. The repertoire holds fewer than 250,000 clones, about 69% seen once, with about 4.6% in the top ten. The donors comprised healthy bone marrow donors. Study conclusions and caveats: The majority of CMV-associated TCR beta chains were reported as apparently HLA-restricted in a later analysis. Sequencing depth roughly uniform across donors was assumed in presence/absence analyses. A few V segments could not be told apart, such as TRBV6-2 and TRBV6-3, and were left out.

The clonotype was recovered from a man younger than 40 in good health and CMV-seropositive. Sequenced sample: PBMCs. This chain connects TRBV6-7 to TRBJ2-1; 7 positions agree with TRBD1. TRBV6-7 is marked as an open reading frame, function uncertain. CDR3 amino acids: CASSYSLRDSRGNEQFF. CDR3 bases: TGTGCCAGCAGTTACTCCCTCCGGGACAGTCGCGGTAACGAGCAGTTCTTC.